This paragraph reports one T cell receptor (beta chain). The record originates from a study of cytomegalovirus exposure and HLA in healthy donors. The PCR had 60 Vbeta and 13 Jbeta primers. Data came from immunoSEQ multiplex PCR; TCRdb stores just in-frame clones and leaves some out. This sample has about 85,000 clones, with 50% to 75% found just once. What was sequenced was PBMCs. The receptor was derived from a man between 25 and 39 years old in good health and CMV-seronegative.

CDR3 region: CASSLVSGRDTGELFF. The CDR3 DNA sequence: TGTGCCAGCAGCTTGGTCAGCGGGAGGGACACCGGGGAGCTGTTTTTT. This sequence joins TRBV11-2 and TRBJ2-2, with TRBD2 matching 10 bases. The CDR3 contains 16 residues. V dropped 3 bases and J dropped 3; count of bases not matched to a gene: 4. Germline V gene lookup returns CDR1 SGHAT and CDR2 FQNNGV.